A selection of T cell receptor beta chains follows, all from one sample in a study of Tregs in tolerant kidney transplant recipients. Measured with immunoSEQ multiplex PCR; TCRdb has only the in-frame clones, and not every one. The repertoire consists of around 63,000 clones, with approximately 85% occurring once and the leading ten covering under 2.5%. Sequencing was performed on Tregs from blood, taken before the transplant. Receptors were obtained from a human donor who received a combined kidney and bone marrow transplant. Both conserved end residues are part of each CDR3. Fields, in order: V gene, D gene, J gene, clone size, CDR3 DNA, CDR3 protein. A D gene is named only where the DNA matches it firmly. Where a row states a size, it is once, few, many or the class of an expanded clone; other rows omit it.

TRBV9	NA	TRBJ2-1	NA	TGTGCCAGCAGCGTATCCCCGGGTGTCCACAATGAGCAGTTCTTC	CASSVSPGVHNEQFF
TRBV27	TRBD1	TRBJ1-5	NA	TGTGCCAGCAGTTTAGGGACAGGGGGCGACCAGCCCCAGCATTTT	CASSLGTGGDQPQHF
TRBV2	TRBD1	TRBJ1-1	NA	TGTGCCAGCAGTGTCGACAGGGACACTGAAGCTTTCTTT	CASSVDRDTEAFF
TRBV5-1	TRBD1	TRBJ1-2	NA	TGCGCCAGCAGCGTCGGGACAGGGGGCGGCTACACCTTC	CASSVGTGGGYTF
TRBV19	TRBD1	TRBJ2-3	NA	TGTGCCAGTAGTACCGGGACAGGGGGCTCTATAAAGTCTGATACGCAGTATTTT	CASSTGTGGSIKSDTQYF
TRBV11-2	TRBD1	TRBJ2-7	NA	TGTGCCAGCAGCCTACTAACAGGGGGCTACGAGCAGTACTTC	CASSLLTGGYEQYF
TRBV23-1	TRBD2	TRBJ2-7	NA	TGCGCCAGGTTACTTAGCGGGAGGTGCTACGAGCAGTACTTC	CARLLSGRCYEQYF
TRBV27	TRBD1	TRBJ2-4	NA	TGTGCCAGCAGTCCCCCGGGACAGGGGGGTGGATCGGCCAAAAACATTCAGTACTTC	CASSPPGQGGGSAKNIQYF
TRBV28	NA	TRBJ1-2	once	TGTGCCAGCAGTTTAACCAGGGACCCGCGTGGCTACACCTTC	CASSLTRDPRGYTF
TRBV14	NA	TRBJ2-2	NA	TGTGCCAGCAGCCTCCAATCCGCCGGGGAGCTGTTTTTT	CASSLQSAGELFF